This T cell receptor (beta chain) was sequenced for a study of tumor-infiltrating lymphocytes in oesophageal squamous cell carcinoma. At least ten counts were recorded for this clonotype. CDR1 and CDR2 from the germline V gene are MNHEY and SMNVEV (reference sequence). Trimming took off 4 bases at V and 0 bases at J, with 10 bases between the two ends. The CDR3 length is 14 residues. A single record per CDR3 protein comes from TCRdb applying MiXCR to the PCR reads. The sample includes 15,000 or so distinct CDR3 sequences, around 45% of them seen just once. The chain recombines TRBV27 with TRBJ2-7; D is undetermined. Sequencing was performed on normal esophageal tissue next to the tumor. The sequence was collected from a female donor with esophageal squamous cell carcinoma. CDR3 sequence reads: CASSYGPPSYEQYF. CDR3 bases: TGTGCCAGCAGTTACGGACCGCCCTCCTACGAGCAGTACTTC.